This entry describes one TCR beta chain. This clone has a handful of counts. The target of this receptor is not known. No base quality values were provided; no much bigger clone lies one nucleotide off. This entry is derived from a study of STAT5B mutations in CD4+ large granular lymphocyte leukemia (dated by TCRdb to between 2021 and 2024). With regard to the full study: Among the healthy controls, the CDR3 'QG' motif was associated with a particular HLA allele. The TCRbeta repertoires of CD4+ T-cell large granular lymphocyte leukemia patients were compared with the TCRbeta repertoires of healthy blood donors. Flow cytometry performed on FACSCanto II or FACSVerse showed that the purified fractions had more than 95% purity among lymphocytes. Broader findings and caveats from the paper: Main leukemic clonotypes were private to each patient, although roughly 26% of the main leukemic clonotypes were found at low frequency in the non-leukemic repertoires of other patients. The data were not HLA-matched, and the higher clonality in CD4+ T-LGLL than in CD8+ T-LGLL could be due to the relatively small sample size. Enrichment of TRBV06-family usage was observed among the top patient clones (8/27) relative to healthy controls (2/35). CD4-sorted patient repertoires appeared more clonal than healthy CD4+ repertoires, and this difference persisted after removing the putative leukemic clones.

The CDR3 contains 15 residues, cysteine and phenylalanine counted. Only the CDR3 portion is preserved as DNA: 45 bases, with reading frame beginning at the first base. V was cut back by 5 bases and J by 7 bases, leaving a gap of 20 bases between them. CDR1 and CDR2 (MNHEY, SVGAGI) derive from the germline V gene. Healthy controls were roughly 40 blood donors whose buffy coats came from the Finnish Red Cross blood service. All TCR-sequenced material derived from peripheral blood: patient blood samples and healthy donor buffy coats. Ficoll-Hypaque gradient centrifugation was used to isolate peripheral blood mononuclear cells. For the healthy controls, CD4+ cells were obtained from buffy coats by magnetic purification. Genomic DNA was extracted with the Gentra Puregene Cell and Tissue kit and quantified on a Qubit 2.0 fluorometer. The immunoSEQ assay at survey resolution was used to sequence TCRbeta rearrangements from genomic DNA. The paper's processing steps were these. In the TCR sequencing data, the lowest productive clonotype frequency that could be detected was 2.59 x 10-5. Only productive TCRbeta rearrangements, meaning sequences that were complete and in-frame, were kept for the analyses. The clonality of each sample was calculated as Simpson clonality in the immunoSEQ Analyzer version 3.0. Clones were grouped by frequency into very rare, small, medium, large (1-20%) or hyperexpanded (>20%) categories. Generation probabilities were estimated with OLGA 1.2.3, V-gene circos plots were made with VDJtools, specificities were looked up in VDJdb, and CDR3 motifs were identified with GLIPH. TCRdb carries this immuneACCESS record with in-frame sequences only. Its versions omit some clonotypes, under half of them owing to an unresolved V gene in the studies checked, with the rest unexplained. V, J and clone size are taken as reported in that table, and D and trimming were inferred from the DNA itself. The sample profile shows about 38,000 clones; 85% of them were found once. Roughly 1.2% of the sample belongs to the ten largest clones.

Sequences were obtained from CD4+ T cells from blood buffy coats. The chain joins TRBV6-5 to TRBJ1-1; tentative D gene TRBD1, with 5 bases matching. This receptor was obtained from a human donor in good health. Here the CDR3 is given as CASSKRRDPKDEAFF. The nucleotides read TGTGCCAGCAGTAAGAGACGGGACCCCAAGGATGAAGCTTTCTTT.